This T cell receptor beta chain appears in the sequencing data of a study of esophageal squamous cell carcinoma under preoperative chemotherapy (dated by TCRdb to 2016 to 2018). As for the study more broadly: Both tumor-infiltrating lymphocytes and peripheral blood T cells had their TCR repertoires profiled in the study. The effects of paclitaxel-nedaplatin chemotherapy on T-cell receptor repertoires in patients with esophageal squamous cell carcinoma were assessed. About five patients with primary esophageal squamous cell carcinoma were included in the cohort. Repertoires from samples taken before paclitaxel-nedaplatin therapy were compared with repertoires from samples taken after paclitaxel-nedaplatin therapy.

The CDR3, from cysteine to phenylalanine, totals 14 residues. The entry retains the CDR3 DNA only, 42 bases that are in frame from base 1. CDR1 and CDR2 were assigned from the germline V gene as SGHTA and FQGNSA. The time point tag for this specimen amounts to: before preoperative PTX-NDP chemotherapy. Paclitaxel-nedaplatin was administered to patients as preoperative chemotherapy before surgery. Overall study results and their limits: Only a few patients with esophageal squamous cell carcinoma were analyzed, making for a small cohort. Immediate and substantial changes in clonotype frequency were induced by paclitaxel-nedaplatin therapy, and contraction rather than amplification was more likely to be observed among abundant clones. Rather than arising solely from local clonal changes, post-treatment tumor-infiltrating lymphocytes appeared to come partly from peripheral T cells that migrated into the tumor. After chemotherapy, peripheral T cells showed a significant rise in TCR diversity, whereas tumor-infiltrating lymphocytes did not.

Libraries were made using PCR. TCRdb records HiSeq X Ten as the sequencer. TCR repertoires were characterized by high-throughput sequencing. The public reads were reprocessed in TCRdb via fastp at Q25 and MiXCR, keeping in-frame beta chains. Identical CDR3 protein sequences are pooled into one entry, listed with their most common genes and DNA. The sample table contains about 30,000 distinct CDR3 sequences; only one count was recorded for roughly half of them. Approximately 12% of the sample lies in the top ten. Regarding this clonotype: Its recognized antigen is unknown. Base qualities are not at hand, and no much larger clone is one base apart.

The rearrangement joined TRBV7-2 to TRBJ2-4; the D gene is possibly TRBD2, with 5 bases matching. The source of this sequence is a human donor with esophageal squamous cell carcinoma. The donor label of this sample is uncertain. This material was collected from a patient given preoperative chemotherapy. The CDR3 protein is CAGSAGRTEEIQYF. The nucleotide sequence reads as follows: TGTGCGGGCAGCGCGGGCCGTACAGAAGAGATCCAGTACTTC. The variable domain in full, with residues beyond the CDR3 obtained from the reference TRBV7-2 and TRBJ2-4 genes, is GAGVSQSPSNKVTEKGKDVELRCDPISGHTALYWYRQSLGQGLEFLIYFQGNSAPDKSGLPSDRFSAERTGGSVSTLTIQRTQQEDSAVYLCAGSAGRTEEIQYFGAGTRLSVL.